This TCR beta chain appears in the sequencing data of a study of T cell changes during pregnancy in multiple sclerosis. Measured with immunoSEQ multiplex PCR; TCRdb has only the in-frame clones, and not every one. Of about 21,000 clones listed, 88% are singletons. With 3 bases removed from V and 4 bases from J, the gap between germline ends came to 16 bases. Germline assignment: CDR1 ENHRY and CDR2 SYGVKD. The CDR3 is 16 amino acids. V usage is TRBV10-3 and J usage is TRBJ2-1; D is possibly TRBD2 (6 bases). The clonotype comes from a female donor in good health, enrolled as a control in a pregnancy study. The source was CD8+ T cells from peripheral blood mononuclear cells, collected in the third trimester of pregnancy. The CDR3 DNA reads as TGTGCCATCAGTGATCGTCCCGGGACTGGATACAATGAGCAGTTCTTC. This codes for CAISDRPGTGYNEQFF.